This T cell receptor beta chain was profiled in a study of cytomegalovirus exposure and HLA in healthy donors (dated by TCRdb to about 2017). About the investigation overall: In an earlier analysis of approximately 500 of the donors, approximately 260 Gb of sequence data and roughly 100 million unique TCR beta sequences from 150 million to 200 million T cells were reported. An early release that covered roughly 600 HLA-typed donors contained about 300 gigabases of sequencing data and about 93 million unique TCR sequences. High-throughput TCR immunosequencing, statistical association of individual TCRs with disease status, and machine learning were combined to predict cytomegalovirus infection status. A later analysis re-analyzed previously published TCR beta repertoires from 666 donors and added high-resolution HLA genotyping to study TCR occurrence patterns. Five DR-DQ haplotypes were treated as single units for association and clustering because of strong linkage in the cohort. To decide whether each TCR beta V gene segment behaved as functional or pseudogenic, an earlier analysis of approximately 590 of the donors relied on high-throughput TCR beta sequencing. Rather than using new phenotypic data, the later analysis identified candidate immune exposures from TCR beta sequences and from how often those sequences occurred across donors. The number of typed donors differed by locus: about 620-640 for A, B, C, DRB1 and DQB1; 522 for DQA1; 606 for DPA1; and 400 to 480 for DPB1. Among approximately 370 genotyped donors of the cohort, an average of roughly 230,000 unique TCR beta nucleotide sequences was sequenced per donor, of which approximately 19% were non-productive. The genetic ancestry cluster associated with self-reported Caucasian donors included 80% to 90% of the 300 to 450 genotyped donors. The aim of the study was to test whether cataloging public T cell receptors could identify signatures of past pathogen exposure. In a later genetic analysis, genome-wide SNP genotypes for 398 of the 666 donors were used, and that subset was treated as a discovery cohort. HLA typing covered class I and class II loci at four-digit resolution. Besides the first cohort of 500 to 700 subjects, a separate validation cohort made up of over 100 different subjects was used. Donor age, sex, ethnicity and CMV serostatus were collected together with the repertoire data. All discovery cohort repertoires had been generated using a single sequencing platform. The T cell repertoires of 670 or so subjects were profiled by immunosequencing and related to cytomegalovirus serostatus. The full study reports these points: A cluster of highly shared sequence variants was judged likely to be a technical artifact of the sequencing pipeline. In a later analysis, around 15,000 TCR beta sequences were associated with specific HLA alleles at a false discovery rate of 0.05. In both the original and validation cohorts, the classifier was reported to diagnose cytomegalovirus status with high specificity and sensitivity. The authors suggested that the approach could potentially be extended to other disease states and immunological phenotypes. The study gave a list of 150 to 200 TCR beta chains associated with cytomegalovirus. Because some donors lacked HLA typing at each locus, the association tests relied only on the typed subset. A later genetic analysis reported fewer N-insertions in productive TCRs among donors in an Asian-associated ancestry cluster than the roughly 650-donor mean. The earlier analysis of approximately 540 of the donors excluded approximately 17 rarely observed V segments, including chromosome 9 orphons, because counts were too low. When HLA alleles, especially DR and DQ, strongly co-occurred, TCR associations were difficult to assign to individual alleles. In vitro tests confirmed that a few of the cytomegalovirus-associated TCR beta chains recognize cytomegalovirus antigens. Several of the top co-occurrence clusters appeared to be linked to parvovirus B19, influenza, CMV and Epstein-Barr virus, according to a later analysis. In a later analysis, the rate of TCR association differed among HLA loci, with DRB1 alleles having the most associated TCRs and HLA-C alleles having the fewest. Most CMV-associated TCR beta chains appeared to be HLA-restricted in a later analysis, and the HLA associations seemed to be driven largely by CMV exposure. Correlated functional status among segregating V segments might be attributable to linkage disequilibrium, but an unknown experimental factor could not be ruled out. Because the 87-base-pair reads could not distinguish some IMGT-functional V segments, including TRBV6-2 and TRBV6-3, those segments were excluded. In a later analysis, HLA-associated TCR beta chains were found to be more clonally expanded and to have lower generation probabilities than equally common non-associated chains. A later genetic analysis associated a missense DCLRE1C variant with V-gene and J-gene trimming of TCR beta chains, and an independent cohort replicated the association. Sequencing depth was assumed to be roughly uniform across donors in the presence/absence analyses, though that assumption may not hold. CMV serostatus was the only immune exposure information available for the cohort. Most TCR sequences were seen in very few donors, while some public TCRs were found in many individuals. The cohort was sequenced for TCR beta chains only, and without alpha or paired-chain data the features that could be detected were limited. In an earlier analysis of more than 500 of the donors, most TCR beta V segments appeared in productive rearrangements about 87% or about 30% of the time, broadly matching IMGT annotations. A further reported finding was that TCR beta sequences accurately predicted the HLA-A and HLA-B alleles for most subjects in the first cohort.

In the case of this clone: The antigen this receptor binds is unknown. Qualities for individual bases were not recorded, and no much larger clone is one base off.

CDR1 and CDR2, looked up from the germline V gene, are KGHSH and LQKENI. The cysteine opens and the phenylalanine closes a CDR3 of 13 amino acids. The sequence is cut down to CDR3 DNA, 39 bases in frame from base 1. V loses 2 bases, J loses 7 bases, and the germline ends lie 11 bases apart. In total, about 650 healthy bone marrow donors made up the cohort. All cohort members were sampled while nominally healthy, although unrecorded immune exposures were likely present. The donor tested CMV seronegative, placing the donor among the roughly 340 seronegative members of the cohort. Every donor gave a peripheral blood sample, and the peripheral blood mononuclear cells from that sample were used for TCR beta sequencing. Genomic DNA was extracted from the blood cell samples with the Qiagen DNeasy Blood Extraction Kit. Receptor libraries were prepared by the immunoSEQ multiplex PCR assay. For the multiplex PCR, a mixture combining 60 forward primers for TCR Vbeta segments and 13 reverse primers for TCR Jbeta segments was used. Amplification of the CDR3 region of rearranged TCR beta genes was performed with a multiplex PCR assay on genomic DNA. The Illumina HiSeq System was used to sequence the amplified TCR beta libraries as 87-base-pair reads. As for the original processing: A later analysis tallied roughly 76 million unique TCR beta chains across the 660 or so repertoires, and around 12 million of those chains were shared by two or more donors. To remove PCR and sequencing errors, raw reads were error-corrected and collapsed into unique sequences using a nearest-neighbor algorithm that merged closely related sequences. To assign V, D and J gene segments, CDR3 sequences were aligned to IMGT reference sequences. Each retained sequence needed at least a six-nucleotide match to both a V gene segment and a J gene segment. A rearrangement was called productive if the CDR3 had no stop codons and remained in frame with V and J, and every other rearrangement was called non-productive. Following IMGT convention, CDR3 was defined as the stretch from the second conserved V-encoded cysteine to the conserved J-encoded phenylalanine. The earlier analysis of 587 of the donors excluded sequences that lacked an unambiguous match to a single V gene segment. In an earlier analysis of about 590 of the donors, a V segment was called functional when productive rearrangements were above 56.7%, and segregating when the standard deviation between donors exceeded 5%. A statistical classification framework was built for diagnosing cytomegalovirus status from the catalog of TCR beta chain sequences. A later analysis assigned V and J genes by comparing TCR nucleotide sequences with IMGT/GENE-DB human TR gene sequences. A later analysis assigned CDR3 sequences and most-parsimonious VDJ recombination scenarios with the TCRdist pipeline. In a later analysis, each TCR beta chain was defined by its CDR3 amino acid sequence together with its V-gene family, and reads lacking a unique V-gene family were excluded. In a later analysis, 450 to 600 highly shared, low-generation-probability nucleotide sequences were removed to address suspected cross-contamination and a sequencing artifact. For each public chain, a later analysis derived a clonal expansion index from normalized ranks of inferred template counts within each repertoire. In a later analysis, generation probabilities were computed using a VDJ recombination model fitted to out-of-frame rearrangements, and the results were checked against IGoR. In a later analysis, hypergeometric tests were used to score TCR-TCR, TCR-HLA and TCR-CMV co-occurrence, with a repertoire-size bias correction applied to TCR pairs. False discovery rates were estimated in a later analysis by permuting HLA or CMV assignments 20 times. A later analysis grouped co-occurring TCRs with DBSCAN, adding TCRdist sequence similarity when clustering within HLA-allele-positive subsets. Co-occurrence clustering excluded repertoires with fewer than 30,000 or more than 120,000 public chains, plus five with anomalous nucleotide sharing. TCRdb took over this immuneACCESS table, retaining in-frame rearrangements with V and J assigned. Such tables are incomplete; in checked studies, under half of the missing clones stem from an unresolved V gene, and the remainder is unexplained. V and J calls plus clone size are reproduced from that table; the DNA served to infer D and trimming. For this sample there are tens of thousands of clones; approximately 77% appear just once. Around 3.4% of the sample is taken by the ten largest.

The V and J segments used are TRBV18 and TRBJ1-2, and perhaps TRBD1 as D gene, on 5 matching bases. Sequencing input: PBMCs. The sequence was obtained from a man aged 25-45 years in good health and CMV-seronegative. The CDR3 corresponds to CASSPGADGGYTF. The DNA reads as follows: TGTGCCAGCTCACCAGGGGCAGATGGTGGCTACACCTTC. With the portions outside the CDR3 filled from the reference TRBV18 and TRBJ1-2 genes, the complete variable region becomes NAGVMQNPRHLVRRRGQEARLRCSPMKGHSHVYWYRQLPEEGLKFMVYLQKENIIDESGMPKERFSAEFPKEGPSILRIQQVVRGDSAAYFCASSPGADGGYTFGSGTRLTVV.